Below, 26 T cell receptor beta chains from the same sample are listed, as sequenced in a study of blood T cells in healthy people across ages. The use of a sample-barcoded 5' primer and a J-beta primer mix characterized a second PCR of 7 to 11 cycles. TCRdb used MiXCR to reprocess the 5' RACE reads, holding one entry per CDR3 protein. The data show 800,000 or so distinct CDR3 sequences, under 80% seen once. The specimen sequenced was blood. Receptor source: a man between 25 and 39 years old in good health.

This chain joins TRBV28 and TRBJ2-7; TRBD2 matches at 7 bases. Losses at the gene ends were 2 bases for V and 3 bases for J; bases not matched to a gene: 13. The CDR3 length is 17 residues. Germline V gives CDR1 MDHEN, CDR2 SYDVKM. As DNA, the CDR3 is TGTGCCAGCAGTTTAATTAGTACAAAGCGGGGAGGCTACGAGCAGTACTTC. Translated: CASSLISTKRGGYEQYF.

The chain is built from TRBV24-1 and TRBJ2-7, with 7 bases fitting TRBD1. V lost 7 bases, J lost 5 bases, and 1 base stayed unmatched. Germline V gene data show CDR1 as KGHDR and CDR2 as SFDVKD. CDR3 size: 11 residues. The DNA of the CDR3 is TGTGCCACCAGAGACAGGGACGAGCAGTACTTC. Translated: CATRDRDEQYF.

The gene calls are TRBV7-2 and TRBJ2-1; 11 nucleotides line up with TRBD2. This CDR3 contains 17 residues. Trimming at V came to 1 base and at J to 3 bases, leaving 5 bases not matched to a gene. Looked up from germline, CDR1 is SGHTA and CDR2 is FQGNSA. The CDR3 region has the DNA TGTGCCAGCAGCTTAGTAACCCTAGCGGGGGGCTACAATGAGCAGTTCTTC. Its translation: CASSLVTLAGGYNEQFF.

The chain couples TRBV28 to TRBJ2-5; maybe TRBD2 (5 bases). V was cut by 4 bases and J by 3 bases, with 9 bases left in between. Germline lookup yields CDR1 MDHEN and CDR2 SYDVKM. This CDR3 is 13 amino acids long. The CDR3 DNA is TGTGCCAGCAGTTGGCTAGCTGAAGAGACCCAGTACTTC. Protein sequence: CASSWLAEETQYF.

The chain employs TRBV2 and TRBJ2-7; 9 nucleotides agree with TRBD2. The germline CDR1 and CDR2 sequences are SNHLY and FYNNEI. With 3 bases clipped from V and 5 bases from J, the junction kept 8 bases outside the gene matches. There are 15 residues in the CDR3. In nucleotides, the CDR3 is TGTGCCAGCAGTGAGCGGGGGGGCGTGTATGACGAGCAGTACTTC. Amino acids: CASSERGGVYDEQYF.

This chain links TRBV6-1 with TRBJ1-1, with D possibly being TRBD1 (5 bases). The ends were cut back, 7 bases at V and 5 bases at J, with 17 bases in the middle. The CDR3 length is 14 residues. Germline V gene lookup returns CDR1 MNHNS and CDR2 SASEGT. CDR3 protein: CASTLGRGWTEAFF. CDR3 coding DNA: TGTGCCAGCACCCTGGGACGGGGGTGGACTGAAGCTTTCTTT.

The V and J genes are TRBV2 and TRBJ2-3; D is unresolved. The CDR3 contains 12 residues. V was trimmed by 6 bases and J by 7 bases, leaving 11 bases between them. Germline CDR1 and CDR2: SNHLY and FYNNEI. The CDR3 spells CASRVRSNTQYF. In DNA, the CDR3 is TGTGCCAGCAGAGTGAGGTCGAATACGCAGTATTTT.

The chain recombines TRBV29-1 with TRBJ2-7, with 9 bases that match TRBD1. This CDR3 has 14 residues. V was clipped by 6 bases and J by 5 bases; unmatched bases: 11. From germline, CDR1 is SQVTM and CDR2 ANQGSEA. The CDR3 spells CSVKTGTGSNEQYF. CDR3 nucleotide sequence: TGCAGCGTCAAAACCGGGACAGGGAGTAACGAGCAGTACTTC.

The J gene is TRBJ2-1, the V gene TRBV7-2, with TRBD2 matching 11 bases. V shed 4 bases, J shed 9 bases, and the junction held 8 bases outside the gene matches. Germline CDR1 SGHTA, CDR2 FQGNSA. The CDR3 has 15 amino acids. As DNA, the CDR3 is TGTGCCAGCAGCTCTCTAGCGGGGGGCGGGGGTGAGCAGTTCTTC. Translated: CASSSLAGGGGEQFF.

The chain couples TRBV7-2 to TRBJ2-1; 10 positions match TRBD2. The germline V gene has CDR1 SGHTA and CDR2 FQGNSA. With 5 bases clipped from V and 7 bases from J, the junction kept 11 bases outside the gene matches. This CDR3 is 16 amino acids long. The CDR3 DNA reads TGTGCCAGCAGCCCTCGGGGGCGAGCGGGGGGGAATGAGCAGTTCTTC. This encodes CASSPRGRAGGNEQFF.

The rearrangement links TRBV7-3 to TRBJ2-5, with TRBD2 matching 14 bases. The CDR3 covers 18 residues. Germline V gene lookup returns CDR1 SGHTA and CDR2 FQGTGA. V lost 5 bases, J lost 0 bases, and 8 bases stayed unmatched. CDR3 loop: CASSPRLAGGPHQETQYF. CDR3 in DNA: TGTGCCAGCAGCCCAAGACTAGCGGGGGGGCCGCACCAAGAGACCCAGTACTTC.

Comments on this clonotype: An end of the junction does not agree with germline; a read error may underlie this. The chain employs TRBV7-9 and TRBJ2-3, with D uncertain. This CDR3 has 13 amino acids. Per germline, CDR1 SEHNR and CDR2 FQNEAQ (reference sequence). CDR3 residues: CVSSLETWDTQYF. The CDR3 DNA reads TGTGTCAGCAGCTTAGAAACGTGGGATACGCAGTATTTT.

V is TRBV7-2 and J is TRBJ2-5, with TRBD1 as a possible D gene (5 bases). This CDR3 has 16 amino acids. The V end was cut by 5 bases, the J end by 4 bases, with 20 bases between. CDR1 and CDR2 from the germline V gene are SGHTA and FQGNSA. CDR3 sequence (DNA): TGTGCCAGCAGCCAGGGTCTGGGGAACCCCCGAGAGACCCAGTACTTC. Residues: CASSQGLGNPRETQYF.

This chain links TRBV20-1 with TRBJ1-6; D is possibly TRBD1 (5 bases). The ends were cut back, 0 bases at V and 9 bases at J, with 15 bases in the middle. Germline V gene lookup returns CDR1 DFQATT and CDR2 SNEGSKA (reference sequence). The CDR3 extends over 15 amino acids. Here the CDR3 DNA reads TGCAGTGCTAGAGATGGTCGGCAGGGTAGTTCACCCCTCCACTTT. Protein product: CSARDGRQGSSPLHF.

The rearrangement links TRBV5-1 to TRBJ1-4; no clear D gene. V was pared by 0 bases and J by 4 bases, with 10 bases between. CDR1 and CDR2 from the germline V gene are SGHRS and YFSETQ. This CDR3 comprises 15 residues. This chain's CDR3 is CASSLGQIGNEKLFF. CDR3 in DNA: TGCGCCAGCAGCTTGGGGCAGATCGGTAATGAAAAACTGTTTTTT.

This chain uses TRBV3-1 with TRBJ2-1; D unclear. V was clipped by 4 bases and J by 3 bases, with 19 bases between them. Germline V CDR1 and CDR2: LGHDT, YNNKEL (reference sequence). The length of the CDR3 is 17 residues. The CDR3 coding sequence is TGTGCCAGCAGCCCTATGGCTCCACAGCAATACTACAATGAGCAGTTCTTC. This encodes CASSPMAPQQYYNEQFF.

CDR3 loop: CSVTRQGATYEQYF. The CDR3 DNA reads as TGCAGCGTCACTCGACAGGGGGCTACCTACGAGCAGTACTTC. J is TRBJ2-5 and V is TRBV29-1; the match to TRBD1 covers 10 bases. TRBJ2-7 matches the DNA end more closely, so the J call is doubtful. There are 14 residues in the CDR3. CDR1 SQVTM and CDR2 ANQGSEA come from the germline V gene.

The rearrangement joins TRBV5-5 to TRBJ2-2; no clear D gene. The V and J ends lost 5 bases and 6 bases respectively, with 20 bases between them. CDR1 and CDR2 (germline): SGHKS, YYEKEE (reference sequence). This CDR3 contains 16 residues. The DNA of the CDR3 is TGTGCCAGCAGGAGTCTTGCTACCAAACTCGCCGGGGAGCTGTTTTTT. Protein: CASRSLATKLAGELFF.

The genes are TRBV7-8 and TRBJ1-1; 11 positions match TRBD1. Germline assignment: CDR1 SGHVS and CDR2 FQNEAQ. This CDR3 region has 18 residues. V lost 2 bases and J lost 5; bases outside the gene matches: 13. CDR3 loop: CASSLPRTGGMMGTEAFF. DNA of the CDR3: TGTGCCAGCAGCTTACCTCGGACAGGGGGCATGATGGGGACTGAAGCTTTCTTT.

The CDR3 bases are TGCGCCAGCAGCTTGATCCAGGAGAACACTGAAGCTTTCTTT. This sequence encodes CASSLIQENTEAFF. The chain is built from TRBV5-1 and TRBJ1-1; D is unresolved. CDR1 and CDR2 (germline): SGHRS, YFSETQ. The CDR3 has 14 residues. The V end lost 1 base, the J end lost 1 base, and 8 bases lay between the germline ends. Using reference TRBV5-1 and TRBJ1-1 for the parts outside the CDR3, the full variable domain is KAGVTQTPRYLIKTRGQQVTLSCSPISGHRSVSWYQQTPGQGLQFLFEYFSETQRNKGNFPGRFSGRQFSNSRSEMNVSTLELGDSALYLCASSLIQENTEAFFGQGTRLTVV.

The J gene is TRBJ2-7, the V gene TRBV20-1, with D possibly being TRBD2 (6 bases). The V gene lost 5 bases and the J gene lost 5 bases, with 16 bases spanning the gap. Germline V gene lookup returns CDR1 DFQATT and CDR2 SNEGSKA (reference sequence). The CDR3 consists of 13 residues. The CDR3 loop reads CSASRTNGNEQYF. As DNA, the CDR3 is TGCAGTGCTTCAAGGACTAACGGAAACGAGCAGTACTTC.

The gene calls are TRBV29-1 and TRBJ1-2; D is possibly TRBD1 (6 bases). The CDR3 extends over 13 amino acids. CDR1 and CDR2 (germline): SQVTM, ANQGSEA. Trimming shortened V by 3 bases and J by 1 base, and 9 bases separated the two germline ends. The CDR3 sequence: CSVDAGVNYGYTF. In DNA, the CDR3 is TGCAGCGTTGATGCAGGGGTTAACTATGGCTACACCTTC.

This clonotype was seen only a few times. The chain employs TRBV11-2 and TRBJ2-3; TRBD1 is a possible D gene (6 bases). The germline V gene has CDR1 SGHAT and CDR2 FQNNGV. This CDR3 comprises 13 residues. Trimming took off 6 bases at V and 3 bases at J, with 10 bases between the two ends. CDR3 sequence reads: CASRRTGTDTQYF. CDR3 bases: TGTGCCAGCAGGAGAACAGGGACAGATACGCAGTATTTT. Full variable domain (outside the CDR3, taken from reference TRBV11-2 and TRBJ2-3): EAGVAQSPRYKIIEKRQSVAFWCNPISGHATLYWYQQILGQGPKLLIQFQNNGVVDDSQLPKDRFSAERLKGVDSTLKIQPAKLEDSAVYLCASRRTGTDTQYFGPGTRLTVL.

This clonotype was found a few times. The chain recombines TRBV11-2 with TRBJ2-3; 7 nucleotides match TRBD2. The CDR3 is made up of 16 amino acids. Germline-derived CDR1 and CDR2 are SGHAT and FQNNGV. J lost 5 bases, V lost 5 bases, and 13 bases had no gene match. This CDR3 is CASSPPSGAPKDTQYF. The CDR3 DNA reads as TGTGCCAGCAGCCCGCCCAGCGGGGCCCCCAAAGATACGCAGTATTTT.

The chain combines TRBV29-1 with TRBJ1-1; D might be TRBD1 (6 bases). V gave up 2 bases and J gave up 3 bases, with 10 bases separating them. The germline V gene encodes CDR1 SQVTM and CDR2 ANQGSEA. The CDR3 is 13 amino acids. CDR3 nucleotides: TGCAGCGTTGAACCAGGGGTGGACACTGAAGCTTTCTTT. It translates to CSVEPGVDTEAFF.

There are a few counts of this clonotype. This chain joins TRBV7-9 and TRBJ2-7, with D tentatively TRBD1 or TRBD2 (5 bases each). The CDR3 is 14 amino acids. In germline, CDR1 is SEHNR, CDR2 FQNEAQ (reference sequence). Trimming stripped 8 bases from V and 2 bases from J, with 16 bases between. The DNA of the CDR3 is TGTGCCAGCGGGGCCGGGACGTACCCCTACGAGCAGTACTTC. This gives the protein CASGAGTYPYEQYF.